The 4 T cell receptor beta chains in this list originate from one sample, sequenced in a study of identical twins. A single record per CDR3 protein comes from TCRdb applying MiXCR to the 5' RACE reads. Of about 150,000 distinct CDR3 sequences in the sample, roughly 3.2% were seen once. The sample was memory T cells sorted from blood. These receptors were taken from a man aged 18 to 35 in good health.

There are many counts of this clonotype. This chain joins TRBV6-1 and TRBJ1-1, with a tentative D call TRBD1 (5 bases). CDR3 length equals 16 residues. Trimming shortened V by 7 bases and J by 1 base, and 19 bases separated the two germline ends. Germline V gene sequence: CDR1 MNHNS, CDR2 SASEGT. The CDR3 region has the DNA TGTGCCAGCAAAGACTTCGGGGCCGTGGAGAACACTGAAGCTTTCTTT. This sequence encodes CASKDFGAVENTEAFF.

This clonotype has at least ten counts. The J gene is TRBJ2-7, the V gene TRBV28; 13 nucleotides align to TRBD2. Germline V gives CDR1 MDHEN, CDR2 SYDVKM. After removal of 5 bases from V and 2 bases from J, the junction contained 3 bases not matched to a gene. The CDR3 sequence is 15 residues long. The CDR3 loop reads CASSPGLAGTYEQYV. CDR3 sequence (DNA): TGTGCCAGCAGTCCGGGACTAGCGGGAACCTACGAGCAGTACGTC.

Details on this clonotype: Since a much larger clone is just one base distant, this may be a read error. This sequence joins TRBV20-1 and TRBJ2-2; 7 nucleotides match TRBD2. Germline values: CDR1 DFQATT, CDR2 SNEGSKA (reference sequence). This CDR3 is built from 15 residues. CDR3 in amino acids: CSARRLAATTGELSF. In DNA form, the CDR3 reads TGCAGTGCTAGGAGGCTAGCGGCGACCACCGGGGAGCTGTCTTTT.

This clonotype was seen at least ten times. V and J are TRBV12-3 or TRBV12-4 and TRBJ2-2; possible D gene TRBD1, 5 bases. The CDR3 is 13 residues long. V was pared by 3 bases and J by 5 bases, with 7 bases between. CDR3 protein: CASSFGATGELFF. For the CDR3, the DNA is TGTGCCAGCAGTTTTGGGGCTACCGGGGAGCTGTTTTTT.